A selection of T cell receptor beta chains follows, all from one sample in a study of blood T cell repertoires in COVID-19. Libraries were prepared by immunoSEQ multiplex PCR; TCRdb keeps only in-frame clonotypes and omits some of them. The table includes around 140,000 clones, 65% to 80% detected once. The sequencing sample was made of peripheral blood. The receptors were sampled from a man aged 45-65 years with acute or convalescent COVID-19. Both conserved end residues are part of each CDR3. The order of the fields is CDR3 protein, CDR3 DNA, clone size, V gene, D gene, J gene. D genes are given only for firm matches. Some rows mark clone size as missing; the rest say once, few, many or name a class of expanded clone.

CDR3aa: CASSQELTGGVEQFF
CDR3nt: TGCGCCAGCAGCCAAGAGCTGACAGGGGGAGTTGAGCAGTTCTTC
abundance: .
v_gene: TRBV4-1
d_gene: TRBD1
j_gene: TRBJ2-1

CDR3aa: CASSDLSGGGRGKNIQYF
CDR3nt: TGTGCCAGCAGTGATCTTAGCGGGGGGGGCCGGGGCAAAAACATTCAGTACTTC
abundance: .
v_gene: TRBV25-1
d_gene: TRBD2
j_gene: TRBJ2-4

CDR3aa: CASSPDRGRETQYF
CDR3nt: TGTGCCAGTAGTCCAGACAGGGGCAGAGAGACCCAGTACTTC
abundance: .
v_gene: TRBV19
d_gene: TRBD1
j_gene: TRBJ2-5

CDR3aa: CASSQEAGSAKNIQYF
CDR3nt: TGTGCCAGCAGTCAGGAGGCTGGTTCGGCCAAAAACATTCAGTACTTC
abundance: few
v_gene: TRBV7-2
d_gene: .
j_gene: TRBJ2-4

CDR3aa: CASSERAGGNTDTQYF
CDR3nt: TGTGCCAGCAGTGAAAGGGCAGGGGGAAACACAGATACGCAGTATTTT
abundance: once
v_gene: TRBV6-1
d_gene: TRBD1
j_gene: TRBJ2-3

CDR3aa: CATSDTTGTNYGYTF
CDR3nt: TGTGCCACCAGTGATACTACAGGGACGAACTATGGCTACACCTTC
abundance: .
v_gene: TRBV24-1
d_gene: .
j_gene: TRBJ1-2

CDR3aa: CASSSPSPGTGGSIYNEQFF
CDR3nt: TGTGCCAGCAGTTCTCCATCCCCCGGGACAGGGGGATCGATCTACAATGAGCAGTTCTTC
abundance: .
v_gene: TRBV28
d_gene: TRBD1
j_gene: TRBJ2-1

CDR3aa: CATQPSGGDETQYF
CDR3nt: TGTGCCACCCAACCATCGGGGGGGGATGAGACCCAGTACTTC
abundance: few
v_gene: TRBV24-1
d_gene: TRBD2
j_gene: TRBJ2-5

CDR3aa: CASSFIRARGPNEQFF
CDR3nt: TGCGCCAGCAGCTTCATTAGGGCCAGGGGCCCCAATGAGCAGTTCTTC
abundance: .
v_gene: TRBV5-1
d_gene: .
j_gene: TRBJ2-1

CDR3aa: CAYGDRENSPLHF
CDR3nt: TGTGCTTATGGGGACAGGGAGAATTCACCCCTCCACTTT
abundance: .
v_gene: TRBV6-5
d_gene: TRBD1
j_gene: TRBJ1-6

CDR3aa: CASSYPGRYGYTF
CDR3nt: TGTGCCAGCAGTTACCCTGGGAGGTATGGCTACACCTTC
abundance: .
v_gene: TRBV6-6
d_gene: .
j_gene: TRBJ1-2

CDR3aa: CASRQTGAMYNEQFF
CDR3nt: TGTGCCAGCAGACAGACAGGGGCCATGTACAATGAGCAGTTCTTC
abundance: .
v_gene: TRBV6-5
d_gene: TRBD1
j_gene: TRBJ2-1

CDR3aa: CASSQDLGGGAWSYEQYF
CDR3nt: TGTGCCAGCAGCCAAGATCTGGGCGGGGGGGCTTGGTCCTACGAGCAGTACTTC
abundance: .
v_gene: TRBV3-1/TRBV3-2
d_gene: TRBD2
j_gene: TRBJ2-7

CDR3aa: CASSAGAATDTQYF
CDR3nt: TGTGCCAGCAGTGCAGGGGCTGCCACAGATACGCAGTATTTT
abundance: once
v_gene: TRBV6-4
d_gene: .
j_gene: TRBJ2-3

CDR3aa: CAWSPGTGEINQPQHF
CDR3nt: TGTGCCTGGAGCCCGGGGACGGGAGAAATCAATCAGCCCCAGCATTTT
abundance: .
v_gene: TRBV30
d_gene: .
j_gene: TRBJ1-5

CDR3aa: CASSPSATGGRYEQYF
CDR3nt: TGTGCCAGCTCACCATCAGCAACAGGGGGGAGGTACGAGCAGTACTTC
abundance: .
v_gene: TRBV18
d_gene: TRBD1
j_gene: TRBJ2-7

CDR3aa: CASSPVVDSEQFF
CDR3nt: TGTGCCAGCTCACCGGTGGTAGACAGTGAGCAGTTCTTC
abundance: .
v_gene: TRBV18
d_gene: .
j_gene: TRBJ2-1

CDR3aa: CASSPSGGPYEQYF
CDR3nt: TGCGCCAGCAGCCCTAGCGGGGGGCCCTACGAGCAGTACTTC
abundance: .
v_gene: TRBV4-1
d_gene: TRBD2
j_gene: TRBJ2-7

CDR3aa: CASSLNAAAGDSPLHF
CDR3nt: TGTGCCAGCAGTTTAAACGCCGCCGCGGGGGATTCACCCCTCCACTTT
abundance: once
v_gene: TRBV27
d_gene: .
j_gene: TRBJ1-6

CDR3aa: CATSETGLAAGELFF
CDR3nt: TGTGCCACCAGTGAAACGGGACTAGCGGCCGGGGAGCTGTTTTTT
abundance: once
v_gene: TRBV24-1
d_gene: TRBD2
j_gene: TRBJ2-2